This TCR beta chain is drawn from a study of blood T cell repertoires in COVID-19. Trimming cost V 3 bases and J 0 bases, with 18 bases left between them. This CDR3 region has 18 residues. Germline CDR1 is LNHDA and CDR2 is SQIVND (reference sequence). Assay: immunoSEQ multiplex PCR; the TCRdb copy retains only in-frame clones and omits some. Of roughly 46,000 clones listed, about nine tenths are singletons. By sample share, this clone is medium-sized. The chain uses TRBV19 and TRBJ1-5; TRBD1 might be the D (5 bases). Sequencing used peripheral blood. The clonotype comes from a human donor in a cohort sampled during active COVID-19. The CDR3 spells CASSIDPLQVYSNQPQHF. CDR3 in DNA: TGTGCCAGTAGTATTGATCCCCTACAGGTCTATAGCAATCAGCCCCAGCATTTT. The whole variable domain, remainder taken from reference TRBV19 and TRBJ1-5, is DGGITQSPKYLFRKEGQNVTLSCEQNLNHDAMYWYRQDPGQGLRLIYYSQIVNDFQKGDIAEGYSVSREKKESFPLTVTSAQKNPTAFYLCASSIDPLQVYSNQPQHFGDGTRLSIL.